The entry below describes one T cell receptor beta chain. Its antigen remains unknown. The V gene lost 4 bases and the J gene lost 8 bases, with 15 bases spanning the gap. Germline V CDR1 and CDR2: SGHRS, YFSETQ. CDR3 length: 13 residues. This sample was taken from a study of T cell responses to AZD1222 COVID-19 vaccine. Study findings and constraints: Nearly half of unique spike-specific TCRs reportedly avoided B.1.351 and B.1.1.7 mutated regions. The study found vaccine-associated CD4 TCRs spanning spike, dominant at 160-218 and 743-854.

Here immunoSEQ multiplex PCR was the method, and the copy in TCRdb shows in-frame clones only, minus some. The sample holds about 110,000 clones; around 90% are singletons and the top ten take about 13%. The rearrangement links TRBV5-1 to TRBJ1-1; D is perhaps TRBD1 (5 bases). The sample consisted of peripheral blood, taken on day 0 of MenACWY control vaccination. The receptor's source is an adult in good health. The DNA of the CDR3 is TGCGCCAGCAGCCCTGTGGGGACTACAGAAGCTTTCTTT. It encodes CASSPVGTTEAFF.